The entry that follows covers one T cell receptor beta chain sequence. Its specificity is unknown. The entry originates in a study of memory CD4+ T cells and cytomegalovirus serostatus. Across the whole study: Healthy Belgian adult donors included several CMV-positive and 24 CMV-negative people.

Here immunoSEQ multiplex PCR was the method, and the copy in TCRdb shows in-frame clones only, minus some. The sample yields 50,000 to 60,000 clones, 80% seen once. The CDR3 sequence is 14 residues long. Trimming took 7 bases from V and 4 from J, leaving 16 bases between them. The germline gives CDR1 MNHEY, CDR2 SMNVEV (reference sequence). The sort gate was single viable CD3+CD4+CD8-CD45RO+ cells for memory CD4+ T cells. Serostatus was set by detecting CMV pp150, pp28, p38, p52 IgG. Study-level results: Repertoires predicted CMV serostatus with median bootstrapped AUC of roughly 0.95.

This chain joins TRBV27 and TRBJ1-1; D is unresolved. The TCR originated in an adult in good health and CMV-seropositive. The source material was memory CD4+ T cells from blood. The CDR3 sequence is CASTPPGRPTEAFF. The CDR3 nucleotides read TGTGCCAGCACCCCGCCAGGACGGCCCACTGAAGCTTTCTTT.